Below are 26 T cell receptor beta chains sequenced from a single sample in a study of cytomegalovirus exposure and HLA in healthy donors. The study ran its PCR with 60 Vbeta and 13 Jbeta primers. The assay was immunoSEQ multiplex PCR, and TCRdb's table has in-frame clones only and misses some. Here the sample spans 150,000 to 200,000 clones, about four fifths being singletons. The sample taken for sequencing was PBMCs. These receptors all come from a man younger than 35 in good health and CMV-seronegative.

This chain uses TRBV9 with TRBJ2-4; D remains ambiguous. The CDR3 runs 15 residues. The V end was cut by 3 bases, the J end by 1 base, with 11 bases between. CDR1 SGDLS and CDR2 YYNGEE come from the germline V gene. The CDR3 spells CASSENPRAKNIQYF. In DNA form, the CDR3 reads TGTGCCAGCAGCGAGAACCCGAGGGCCAAAAACATTCAGTACTTC.

The gene calls are TRBV7-2 and TRBJ2-5, with 10 bases identical to TRBD2. The DNA end is a closer match to TRBJ2-7, so the J assignment may be wrong. The CDR3 sequence is 14 residues long. The germline gives CDR1 SGHTA, CDR2 FQGNSA. The CDR3 reads CASSLHGTSDEQYF. The CDR3 nucleotides read TGTGCCAGCAGCTTACACGGGACTAGCGACGAGCAGTACTTC.

The chain recombines TRBV28 with TRBJ2-2; the D is unclear. Looked up from germline, CDR1 is MDHEN and CDR2 is SYDVKM. The V gene lost 7 bases and the J gene lost 1 base, with 4 bases spanning the gap. CDR3 size: 12 residues. CDR3 nucleotide sequence: TGTGCCAGCACCGGGAACACCGGGGAGCTGTTTTTT. Translating it yields CASTGNTGELFF.

V usage is TRBV18 and J usage is TRBJ2-2; no clear D gene. Germline V gene sequence: CDR1 KGHSH, CDR2 LQKENI. The CDR3 totals 13 residues. V lost 6 bases to trimming and J lost 7 bases, with 12 bases between them. CDR3 coding DNA: TGTGCCAGCTCTCAAGATTTCGGCGGGGAGCTGTTTTTT. Translation gives CASSQDFGGELFF.

This clone occurred a few times. This chain connects TRBV29-1 to TRBJ2-1; 9 bases align to TRBD1. Trimming at V came to 2 bases and at J to 3 bases, leaving 5 bases not matched to a gene. CDR1 and CDR2 from the germline V gene are SQVTM and ANQGSEA. This CDR3 spans 15 amino acids. CDR3 sequence reads: CSVEPTGGYYNEQFF. CDR3 DNA: TGCAGCGTTGAACCGACAGGGGGATACTACAATGAGCAGTTCTTC.

The J gene is TRBJ2-1, the V gene TRBV18; 10 nucleotides agree with TRBD2. V lost 2 bases, J lost 6 bases, and 4 bases stayed unmatched. The CDR3 has 15 residues. The germline CDR1 and CDR2 sequences are KGHSH and LQKENI. In DNA form, the CDR3 reads TGTGCCAGCTCACCAGTGACTAGCGGGCGCAATGAGCAGTTCTTC. This gives the protein CASSPVTSGRNEQFF. Variable domain in full (rest from reference TRBV18 and TRBJ2-1): NAGVMQNPRHLVRRRGQEARLRCSPMKGHSHVYWYRQLPEEGLKFMVYLQKENIIDESGMPKERFSAEFPKEGPSILRIQQVVRGDSAAYFCASSPVTSGRNEQFFGPGTRLTVL.

This clone occurred a few times. This rearrangement joins TRBV6-5 to TRBJ2-1; weak D call: TRBD2 (6 bases). This CDR3 has 16 residues. Deletions cut 0 bases from V and 5 bases from J, with 14 bases between. CDR1 MNHEY and CDR2 SVGAGI come from the germline V gene. The CDR3 bases are TGTGCCAGCAGTTACTCTAGCGGAGTCGTTAACAATGAGCAGTTCTTC. Protein product: CASSYSSGVVNNEQFF.

This clone has more than one count but fewer than ten. The chain links TRBV30 to TRBJ1-4; D unclear. Germline V gene data show CDR1 as GTSNPN and CDR2 as SVGIG (reference sequence). The CDR3 sequence is 14 residues long. With 2 bases removed from V and 0 bases from J, the gap between germline ends came to 7 bases. CDR3: CAWSLGSTNEKLFF. The CDR3 coding sequence is TGTGCCTGGAGTCTCGGTTCAACTAATGAAAAACTGTTTTTT.

The chain is built from TRBV7-2 and TRBJ1-6; 9 positions agree with TRBD1. Germline V gives CDR1 SGHTA, CDR2 FQGNSA. V gave up 7 bases and J gave up 10 bases; unmatched junction bases: 8. This CDR3 has 14 residues. As DNA, the CDR3 is TGTGCCAGCAAGAGCGGGACAGGGTGGTCACCCCTCCACTTT. It encodes CASKSGTGWSPLHF.

V is TRBV2 and J is TRBJ1-1; D is ambiguous. Trimming cost V 3 bases and J 1 base, with 18 bases left between them. The CDR3 spans 17 residues. Germline V gene lookup returns CDR1 SNHLY and CDR2 FYNNEI. CDR3 sequence (DNA): TGTGCCAGCAGTGATTCAACGGATCTCTCAGGGAACACTGAAGCTTTCTTT. This sequence encodes CASSDSTDLSGNTEAFF.

The genes are TRBV7-2 and TRBJ1-1; D is uncertain. Germline V CDR1 and CDR2: SGHTA, FQGNSA. The CDR3 is 14 amino acids. Trimming took off 7 bases at V and 1 base at J, with 13 bases between the two ends. Here the CDR3 DNA reads TGTGCCAGCACCATATTTCGGGGGAACACTGAAGCTTTCTTT. Protein product: CASTIFRGNTEAFF. Drawing the rest from reference TRBV7-2 and TRBJ1-1, the complete variable domain is GAGVSQSPSNKVTEKGKDVELRCDPISGHTALYWYRQSLGQGLEFLIYFQGNSAPDKSGLPSDRFSAERTGGSVSTLTIQRTQQEDSAVYLCASTIFRGNTEAFFGQGTRLTVV.

This rearrangement joins TRBV10-3 to TRBJ2-4; weak D call: TRBD2 (6 bases). Germline lookup yields CDR1 ENHRY and CDR2 SYGVKD. V lost 3 bases and J 0 bases, leaving 18 bases between the germline ends. The CDR3 contains 18 residues. The CDR3 is CAISEGGPLGGAKNIQYF. DNA of the CDR3: TGTGCCATCAGTGAAGGAGGTCCCCTGGGGGGAGCCAAAAACATTCAGTACTTC.

The gene calls are TRBV28 and TRBJ1-4; a possible D gene is TRBD1 (5 bases). Trimming cost V 8 bases and J 4 bases, with 11 bases left between them. Germline CDR1 reads MDHEN; CDR2 reads SYDVKM. CDR3 length equals 13 residues. The CDR3: CASGVGHNEKLFF. CDR3 in DNA: TGTGCCAGCGGGGTGGGGCATAATGAAAAACTGTTTTTT.

This clone has a single count. V usage is TRBV25-1 and J usage is TRBJ1-2; 7 bases fit TRBD1. V dropped 3 bases and J dropped 8; count of bases not matched to a gene: 9. Looked up from germline, CDR1 is MGHDK and CDR2 is SYGVNS. The CDR3 runs to 14 residues. The CDR3 region is CASSDRQGRGGYTF. DNA for the CDR3: TGTGCCAGCAGTGACCGACAGGGTCGAGGGGGCTACACCTTC.

The gene calls are TRBV9 and TRBJ1-2; no clear D. The CDR3 totals 15 residues. Trimming removed 0 bases at V and 3 bases at J, with 12 bases between. The germline CDR1 and CDR2 sequences are SGDLS and YYNGEE. As DNA, the CDR3 is TGTGCCAGCAGCGTAGGCGGCTTCGGCGACTATGGCTACACCTTC. It translates to CASSVGGFGDYGYTF. The entire variable domain, with the rest obtained from reference TRBV9 and TRBJ1-2, is as follows: DSGVTQTPKHLITATGQRVTLRCSPRSGDLSVYWYQQSLDQGLQFLIQYYNGEERAKGNILERFSAQQFPDLHSELNLSSLELGDSALYFCASSVGGFGDYGYTFGSGTRLTVV.

V gene TRBV6-6 combines with J gene TRBJ2-7; 10 bases map to TRBD1. CDR1 MNHNY and CDR2 SVGAGI come from the germline V gene (reference sequence). V lost 6 bases to trimming and J lost 1 base; unmatched junction nucleotides: 3. This CDR3 is 14 amino acids long. The DNA of the CDR3 is TGTGCCAGCAGGGGGACAGGGGCATCCTACGAGCAGTACTTC. This sequence encodes CASRGTGASYEQYF.

Concerning this clone itself: Other DNA sequences in this sample translate to the same CDR3. This chain joins TRBV13 and TRBJ2-3, with TRBD1 matching 7 bases. The V gene's germline CDR1 is PRHDT and CDR2 FYEKMQ (reference sequence). The CDR3 runs to 16 residues. V was pared by 6 bases and J by 2 bases, with 11 bases of the junction left unmatched. The CDR3 DNA reads as TGTGCCAGCAGACATAGGACAGGAAGAATCACAGATACGCAGTATTTT. It yields the protein CASRHRTGRITDTQYF. Full variable domain (rest looked up from reference TRBV13 and TRBJ2-3): AAGVIQSPRHLIKEKRETATLKCYPIPRHDTVYWYQQGPGQDPQFLISFYEKMQSDKGSIPDRFSAQQFSDYHSELNMSSLELGDSALYFCASRHRTGRITDTQYFGPGTRLTVL.

This rearrangement joins TRBV6-5 to TRBJ2-7; D may be TRBD2 (6 bases). Germline V gives CDR1 MNHEY, CDR2 SVGAGI. Trimming cost V 2 bases and J 3 bases, with 8 bases left between them. This CDR3 has 13 residues. Here the CDR3 DNA reads TGTGCCAGCAGTTACGGGAGGCTCTACGAGCAGTACTTC. Amino acids: CASSYGRLYEQYF.

This sequence joins TRBV28 and TRBJ1-2; D gene unclear. The CDR3 covers 14 residues. Trimming stripped 3 bases from V and 1 base from J, with 9 bases between. Germline loops: CDR1 MDHEN, CDR2 SYDVKM. CDR3 nucleotide sequence: TGTGCCAGCAGTTTTCTCACAGTTAACTATGGCTACACCTTC. It is translated as CASSFLTVNYGYTF.

This chain connects TRBV19 to TRBJ1-1; no definite D call. CDR1 is LNHDA, CDR2 SQIVND, per germline (reference sequence). Trimming pared 3 bases from V and 1 base from J, leaving 6 bases between. This CDR3 spans 13 amino acids. This chain's CDR3 is CASSISENTEAFF. CDR3 in DNA: TGTGCCAGTAGTATTTCAGAGAACACTGAAGCTTTCTTT.

V usage is TRBV9 and J usage is TRBJ2-7; 9 nucleotides agree with TRBD2. CDR3 length: 13 residues. The germline gives CDR1 SGDLS, CDR2 YYNGEE. Trimming took 3 bases from V and 5 from J; bases not matched to a gene: 3. CDR3 residues: CASSASSGDEQYF. The DNA of the CDR3 is TGTGCCAGCAGCGCCTCTAGCGGGGACGAGCAGTACTTC.

The rearrangement uses TRBV14 and TRBJ2-7, with TRBD2 identical over 10 bases. The CDR3 contains 15 residues. Unmatched junction bases numbered 3, after V lost 1 base and J lost 3 bases. Germline loops: CDR1 SGHDN, CDR2 FVKESK. As DNA, the CDR3 is TGTGCCAGCAGCCAAGGACTAGCGGGTCTCTACGAGCAGTACTTC. Translated: CASSQGLAGLYEQYF.

This clone has only one observation. The J gene is TRBJ1-1, the V gene TRBV5-1; the D gene is possibly TRBD1 (5 bases). The length of the CDR3 is 13 residues. Germline lookup yields CDR1 SGHRS and CDR2 YFSETQ. V was pared by 5 bases and J by 2 bases, with 10 bases between. CDR3 loop: CASSQTGNTEAFF. The CDR3 DNA follows: TGCGCCAGCAGTCAAACAGGCAACACTGAAGCTTTCTTT.

J is TRBJ2-2 and V is TRBV4-1, with 10 bases identical to TRBD1. This CDR3 comprises 15 residues. The J segment lost 6 bases and the V segment lost 1 base, leaving 2 bases of the junction unmatched. Germline V gene sequence: CDR1 MGHRA, CDR2 YSYEKL. The CDR3 DNA reads as TGCGCCAGCAGCCAAGGACAGGGGGCATCCGGGGAGCTGTTTTTT. Translated, it gives CASSQGQGASGELFF.

This chain joins TRBV7-9 and TRBJ1-1; D gene ambiguous. In germline, CDR1 is SEHNR, CDR2 FQNEAQ (reference sequence). V dropped 3 bases and J dropped 7 bases, with 6 bases sitting between them. This CDR3 has 11 amino acids. The CDR3 DNA reads TGTGCCAGCAGCTTGCTACGTGAAGCTTTCTTT. Translation: CASSLLREAFF.

The chain has TRBV5-6 and TRBJ1-4, with D possibly being TRBD1 (5 bases). Between the trimmed V and J ends, which lost 4 bases and 8 bases, there was a span of 12 bases. This CDR3 has 13 residues. CDR1 and CDR2 from the germline V gene are SGHDT and YYEEEE. The CDR3: CASSPRQTEKLFF. CDR3 coding DNA: TGTGCCAGCAGCCCCAGACAGACCGAAAAACTGTTTTTT.